This T cell receptor (beta chain) appears in the sequencing data of a study of cytomegalovirus exposure and HLA in healthy donors. Study findings and constraints: Reportedly, a later analysis found an Asian-associated ancestry cluster had fewer N-insertions than the roughly 700-donor mean. Both high specificity and high sensitivity reportedly marked the classifier's diagnosis of cytomegalovirus status.

With 60 Vbeta and 13 Jbeta primers, the PCR was carried out. Assay used: immunoSEQ multiplex PCR; TCRdb lists only in-frame clones, some missing. In the table there are 210,000 or so clones, 87% of which are singletons. A note on this clone: The target antigen is unknown.

The sequenced sample was PBMCs. The sequence was collected from a man in his thirties or forties in good health and CMV-seronegative.

In DNA form, the CDR3 reads TGCGCCAGCAGCCACAGGCAGGGGGGAACTGAAGCTTTCTTT. Its protein is CASSHRQGGTEAFF. The chain carries TRBV5-1 and TRBJ1-1; 7 bases line up with TRBD1. The V and J ends lost 4 bases and 5 bases, in that order; junction bases with no gene match: 8. This CDR3 has 14 amino acids. Germline assignment: CDR1 SGHRS and CDR2 YFSETQ. The full variable domain, completed using reference TRBV5-1 and TRBJ1-1, is KAGVTQTPRYLIKTRGQQVTLSCSPISGHRSVSWYQQTPGQGLQFLFEYFSETQRNKGNFPGRFSGRQFSNSRSEMNVSTLELGDSALYLCASSHRQGGTEAFFGQGTRLTVV.